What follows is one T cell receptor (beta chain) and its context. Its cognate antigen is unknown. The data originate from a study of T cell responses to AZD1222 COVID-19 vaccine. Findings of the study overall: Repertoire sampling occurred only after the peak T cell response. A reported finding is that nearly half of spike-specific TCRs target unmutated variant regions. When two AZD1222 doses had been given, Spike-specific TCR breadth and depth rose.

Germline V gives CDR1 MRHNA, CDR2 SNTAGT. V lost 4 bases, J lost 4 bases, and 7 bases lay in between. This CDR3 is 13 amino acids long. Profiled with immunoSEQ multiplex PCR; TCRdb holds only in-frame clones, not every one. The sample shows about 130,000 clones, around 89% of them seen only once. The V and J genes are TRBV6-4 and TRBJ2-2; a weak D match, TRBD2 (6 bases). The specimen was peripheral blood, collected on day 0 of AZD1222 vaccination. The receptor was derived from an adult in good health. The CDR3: CASSASVTGELFF. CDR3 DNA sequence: TGTGCCAGCAGTGCTAGCGTCACCGGGGAGCTGTTTTTT.